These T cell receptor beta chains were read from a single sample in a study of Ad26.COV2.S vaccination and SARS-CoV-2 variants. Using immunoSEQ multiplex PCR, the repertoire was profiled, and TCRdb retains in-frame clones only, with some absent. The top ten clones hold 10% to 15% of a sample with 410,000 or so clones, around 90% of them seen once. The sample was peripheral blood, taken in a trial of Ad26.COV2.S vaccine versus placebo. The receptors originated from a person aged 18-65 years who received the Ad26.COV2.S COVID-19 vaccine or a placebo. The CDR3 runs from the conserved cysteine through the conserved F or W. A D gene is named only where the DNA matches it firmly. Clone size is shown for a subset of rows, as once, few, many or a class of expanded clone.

CDR3 protein: CASSKGGSLTGELFF
CDR3 DNA: TGTGCCAGTAGTAAAGGCGGGAGTTTGACCGGGGAGCTGTTTTTT
J gene: TRBJ2-2
D gene: TRBD2
CDR3 length: 15
clone size: NA
V gene: TRBV19

CDR3 protein: CASSRGNTIYF
CDR3 DNA: TGTGCCAGCTCGCGGGGAAACACCATATATTTT
J gene: TRBJ1-3
D gene: NA
CDR3 length: 11
clone size: NA
V gene: TRBV12-3/TRBV12-4

CDR3 protein: CASREQGFRDEKLFF
CDR3 DNA: TGTGCCAGCAGAGAACAGGGGTTTCGGGATGAAAAACTGTTTTTT
J gene: TRBJ1-4
D gene: TRBD1
CDR3 length: 15
clone size: NA
V gene: TRBV2

CDR3 protein: CASRWGQETQYF
CDR3 DNA: TGTGCCAGCAGATGGGGTCAAGAGACCCAGTACTTC
J gene: TRBJ2-5
D gene: NA
CDR3 length: 12
clone size: NA
V gene: TRBV6-6

CDR3 protein: CAISELGQGDDEKLFF
CDR3 DNA: TGTGCCATCAGTGAGTTAGGGCAGGGAGACGATGAAAAACTGTTTTTT
J gene: TRBJ1-4
D gene: NA
CDR3 length: 16
clone size: NA
V gene: TRBV10-3

CDR3 protein: CASRRTGGSTGELFF
CDR3 DNA: TGTGCCAGTAGAAGGACAGGGGGAAGCACCGGGGAGCTGTTTTTT
J gene: TRBJ2-2
D gene: TRBD1
CDR3 length: 15
clone size: NA
V gene: TRBV19

CDR3 protein: CASSWLGEANTGELFF
CDR3 DNA: TGTGCCAGCAGCTGGCTCGGGGAGGCGAACACCGGGGAGCTGTTTTTT
J gene: TRBJ2-2
D gene: NA
CDR3 length: 16
clone size: NA
V gene: TRBV7-6

CDR3 protein: CASSPKSHTDTQYF
CDR3 DNA: TGTGCCAGCAGCCCGAAATCCCACACAGATACGCAGTATTTT
J gene: TRBJ2-3
D gene: NA
CDR3 length: 14
clone size: few
V gene: TRBV5-4

CDR3 protein: CASRPSGRADTQYF
CDR3 DNA: TGTGCCAGTAGACCTAGCGGGAGGGCAGATACGCAGTATTTT
J gene: TRBJ2-3
D gene: TRBD2
CDR3 length: 14
clone size: NA
V gene: TRBV19

CDR3 protein: CASSLLRGLDEQYF
CDR3 DNA: TGTGCCAGCAGCTTGTTAAGGGGGCTGGACGAGCAGTACTTC
J gene: TRBJ2-7
D gene: TRBD1
CDR3 length: 14
clone size: NA
V gene: TRBV5-6

CDR3 protein: CASSEFLGQGSSGNTIYF
CDR3 DNA: TGTGCCAGCAGTGAATTTCTCGGGCAGGGGAGCTCTGGAAACACCATATATTTT
J gene: TRBJ1-3
D gene: NA
CDR3 length: 18
clone size: NA
V gene: TRBV6-1

CDR3 protein: CASSVGEGNHEQFF
CDR3 DNA: TGTGCCAGCAGCGTAGGTGAGGGTAACCATGAGCAGTTCTTC
J gene: TRBJ2-1
D gene: NA
CDR3 length: 14
clone size: NA
V gene: TRBV9

CDR3 protein: CASSRLEGGNQPQHF
CDR3 DNA: TGTGCCAGCAGTAGGCTCGAGGGGGGGAATCAGCCCCAGCATTTT
J gene: TRBJ1-5
D gene: NA
CDR3 length: 15
clone size: few
V gene: TRBV6-2/TRBV6-3

CDR3 protein: CATSEGPEPQHF
CDR3 DNA: TGTGCCACCAGTGAAGGACCGGAGCCCCAGCATTTT
J gene: TRBJ1-5
D gene: NA
CDR3 length: 12
clone size: NA
V gene: TRBV24-1

CDR3 protein: CSASSQTYEQYF
CDR3 DNA: TGCAGTGCTAGTTCCCAGACCTACGAGCAGTACTTC
J gene: TRBJ2-7
D gene: NA
CDR3 length: 12
clone size: NA
V gene: TRBV20-1

CDR3 protein: CASSHTANYGYTF
CDR3 DNA: TGTGCCAGCAGCCATACAGCGAACTATGGCTACACCTTC
J gene: TRBJ1-2
D gene: NA
CDR3 length: 13
clone size: NA
V gene: TRBV3-1/TRBV3-2

CDR3 protein: CASSYSQGSQPQHF
CDR3 DNA: TGTGCCAGCAGTTACTCCCAGGGAAGTCAGCCCCAGCATTTT
J gene: TRBJ1-5
D gene: NA
CDR3 length: 14
clone size: NA
V gene: TRBV6-2/TRBV6-3

CDR3 protein: CASSLPLGGEEDTQYF
CDR3 DNA: TGTGCCAGTAGTCTGCCCCTAGGAGGGGAGGAAGATACGCAGTATTTT
J gene: TRBJ2-3
D gene: NA
CDR3 length: 16
clone size: NA
V gene: TRBV19

CDR3 protein: CASSGVMDYGYTF
CDR3 DNA: TGTGCCAGCAGCGGGGTGATGGATTATGGCTACACCTTC
J gene: TRBJ1-2
D gene: NA
CDR3 length: 13
clone size: NA
V gene: TRBV5-5

CDR3 protein: CASFTGTEAFF
CDR3 DNA: TGTGCCAGCTTTACAGGTACTGAAGCTTTCTTT
J gene: TRBJ1-1
D gene: NA
CDR3 length: 11
clone size: NA
V gene: TRBV12-3/TRBV12-4

CDR3 protein: CASSLEDGYNEQFF
CDR3 DNA: TGTGCCAGCAGCTTAGAAGACGGTTACAATGAGCAGTTCTTC
J gene: TRBJ2-1
D gene: NA
CDR3 length: 14
clone size: NA
V gene: TRBV7-9

CDR3 protein: CASSQDVDRVRYEQYF
CDR3 DNA: TGTGCCAGCAGCCAAGATGTCGACCGAGTTCGCTACGAGCAGTACTTC
J gene: TRBJ2-7
D gene: NA
CDR3 length: 16
clone size: NA
V gene: TRBV4-2

CDR3 protein: CASSYQGSGANVLTF
CDR3 DNA: TGTGCCAGCAGTTACCAGGGTTCTGGGGCCAACGTCCTGACTTTC
J gene: TRBJ2-6
D gene: NA
CDR3 length: 15
clone size: NA
V gene: TRBV6-2/TRBV6-3

CDR3 protein: CAWSVGPVSGYTF
CDR3 DNA: TGTGCCTGGAGCGTAGGGCCCGTCAGTGGCTACACCTTC
J gene: TRBJ1-2
D gene: NA
CDR3 length: 13
clone size: NA
V gene: TRBV30

CDR3 protein: CASSPAWVSTDTQYF
CDR3 DNA: TGTGCCAGCAGCCCCGCCTGGGTGAGCACAGATACGCAGTATTTT
J gene: TRBJ2-3
D gene: NA
CDR3 length: 15
clone size: NA
V gene: TRBV6-2/TRBV6-3

CDR3 protein: CATSTIGLSTDTQYF
CDR3 DNA: TGTGCCACCAGCACCATAGGACTTTCCACAGATACGCAGTATTTT
J gene: TRBJ2-3
D gene: NA
CDR3 length: 15
clone size: NA
V gene: TRBV15

CDR3 protein: CSVVGQGFEQYF
CDR3 DNA: TGCAGCGTAGTTGGACAGGGTTTCGAGCAGTACTTC
J gene: TRBJ2-7
D gene: TRBD1
CDR3 length: 12
clone size: NA
V gene: TRBV29-1

CDR3 protein: CASRRVLTDTQYF
CDR3 DNA: TGTGCCAGCAGGCGGGTGCTCACAGATACGCAGTATTTT
J gene: TRBJ2-3
D gene: NA
CDR3 length: 13
clone size: NA
V gene: TRBV6-5

CDR3 protein: CASSLEQGLGANVLTF
CDR3 DNA: TGTGCCAGCAGCTTAGAGCAAGGGTTAGGGGCCAACGTCCTGACTTTC
J gene: TRBJ2-6
D gene: NA
CDR3 length: 16
clone size: NA
V gene: TRBV11-2

CDR3 protein: CAISDSTVLYGYTF
CDR3 DNA: TGTGCCATCAGTGATTCGACAGTTCTCTATGGCTACACCTTC
J gene: TRBJ1-2
D gene: NA
CDR3 length: 14
clone size: NA
V gene: TRBV10-3

CDR3 protein: CAISEAGGIDTQYF
CDR3 DNA: TGTGCCATCAGTGAAGCGGGAGGGATAGATACGCAGTATTTT
J gene: TRBJ2-3
D gene: TRBD2
CDR3 length: 14
clone size: NA
V gene: TRBV10-3

CDR3 protein: CATSRGDGRVYGYTF
CDR3 DNA: TGTGCCACCAGCAGGGGAGACGGACGCGTCTATGGCTACACCTTC
J gene: TRBJ1-2
D gene: NA
CDR3 length: 15
clone size: NA
V gene: TRBV15

CDR3 protein: CSASENRGNNSPLHF
CDR3 DNA: TGCAGTGCTAGTGAAAACAGGGGGAACAATTCACCCCTCCACTTT
J gene: TRBJ1-6
D gene: TRBD1
CDR3 length: 15
clone size: once
V gene: TRBV20-1

CDR3 protein: CATSDYDRGLTSNTGELFF
CDR3 DNA: TGTGCCACCAGTGATTACGACAGGGGACTTACTTCGAACACCGGGGAGCTGTTTTTT
J gene: TRBJ2-2
D gene: TRBD1
CDR3 length: 19
clone size: once
V gene: TRBV24-1

CDR3 protein: CASSLVLDGGYEQYF
CDR3 DNA: TGTGCCAGCAGTTTGGTTTTGGACGGTGGCTACGAGCAGTACTTC
J gene: TRBJ2-7
D gene: NA
CDR3 length: 15
clone size: NA
V gene: TRBV6-5

CDR3 protein: CASSPLLAASTDTQYF
CDR3 DNA: TGTGCCAGCTCACCACTACTAGCAGCTAGCACAGATACGCAGTATTTT
J gene: TRBJ2-3
D gene: NA
CDR3 length: 16
clone size: NA
V gene: TRBV18

CDR3 protein: CASSSGPDNTEAFF
CDR3 DNA: TGTGCCAGCAGCTCAGGACCGGACAACACTGAAGCTTTCTTT
J gene: TRBJ1-1
D gene: NA
CDR3 length: 14
clone size: NA
V gene: TRBV7-3

CDR3 protein: CSASSSTEAFF
CDR3 DNA: TGCAGTGCTAGTAGTAGCACTGAAGCTTTCTTT
J gene: TRBJ1-1
D gene: NA
CDR3 length: 11
clone size: NA
V gene: TRBV20-1

CDR3 protein: CASSFTEGAGEQYF
CDR3 DNA: TGTGCCAGCAGCTTCACCGAGGGAGCGGGCGAGCAGTACTTC
J gene: TRBJ2-7
D gene: NA
CDR3 length: 14
clone size: NA
V gene: TRBV7-9

CDR3 protein: CASSQYTAGQGAAEQYF
CDR3 DNA: TGTGCCAGTAGCCAGTATACCGCCGGGCAGGGGGCAGCCGAGCAGTACTTC
J gene: TRBJ2-7
D gene: TRBD1
CDR3 length: 17
clone size: NA
V gene: TRBV19

CDR3 protein: CASSESLNTEAFF
CDR3 DNA: TGCGCCAGCAGTGAGTCCCTGAACACTGAAGCTTTCTTT
J gene: TRBJ1-1
D gene: NA
CDR3 length: 13
clone size: NA
V gene: TRBV10-1

CDR3 protein: CASSPGLAGRTQYF
CDR3 DNA: TGTGCCAGCAGCCCGGGACTAGCGGGGCGGACGCAGTATTTT
J gene: TRBJ2-3
D gene: TRBD2
CDR3 length: 14
clone size: NA
V gene: TRBV7-9

CDR3 protein: CASSLQPYEQYF
CDR3 DNA: TGTGCCAGCAGCCTCCAGCCCTACGAGCAGTACTTC
J gene: TRBJ2-7
D gene: NA
CDR3 length: 12
clone size: NA
V gene: TRBV11-2

CDR3 protein: CASSKVDIGQPQHF
CDR3 DNA: TGTGCCAGTAGTAAGGTGGACATCGGTCAGCCCCAGCATTTT
J gene: TRBJ1-5
D gene: NA
CDR3 length: 14
clone size: NA
V gene: TRBV19

CDR3 protein: CASSVRGNEQFF
CDR3 DNA: TGTGCCAGCAGCGTGCGGGGCAATGAGCAGTTCTTC
J gene: TRBJ2-1
D gene: NA
CDR3 length: 12
clone size: NA
V gene: TRBV2

CDR3 protein: CAWSQARVSPLHF
CDR3 DNA: TGTGCCTGGAGTCAAGCTCGGGTTTCACCCCTCCACTTT
J gene: TRBJ1-6
D gene: NA
CDR3 length: 13
clone size: once
V gene: TRBV30

CDR3 protein: CASSTIAQGSAAYTQYF
CDR3 DNA: TGTGCCAGCAGCACTATTGCACAGGGGTCGGCGGCCTATACGCAGTATTTT
J gene: TRBJ2-3
D gene: TRBD1
CDR3 length: 17
clone size: NA
V gene: TRBV7-9

CDR3 protein: CASSQGRQGMEPQHF
CDR3 DNA: TGCGCCAGCAGCCAAGGCCGACAGGGAATGGAGCCCCAGCATTTT
J gene: TRBJ1-5
D gene: TRBD1
CDR3 length: 15
clone size: few
V gene: TRBV4-1

CDR3 protein: CASSPFSSGGYEQYF
CDR3 DNA: TGTGCCAGCAGCCCATTCTCTAGCGGGGGCTACGAGCAGTACTTC
J gene: TRBJ2-7
D gene: TRBD2
CDR3 length: 15
clone size: NA
V gene: TRBV7-6

CDR3 protein: CASSWKDRETEAFF
CDR3 DNA: TGCGCCAGCAGCTGGAAGGACAGGGAAACTGAAGCTTTCTTT
J gene: TRBJ1-1
D gene: TRBD1
CDR3 length: 14
clone size: NA
V gene: TRBV5-1

CDR3 protein: CATSDLRQGYEQFF
CDR3 DNA: TGTGCCACCAGTGATTTGCGACAGGGCTATGAGCAGTTCTTC
J gene: TRBJ2-1
D gene: TRBD1
CDR3 length: 14
clone size: NA
V gene: TRBV24-1

CDR3 protein: CAWTSGISDTQYF
CDR3 DNA: TGTGCCTGGACTAGCGGGATTTCAGATACGCAGTATTTT
J gene: TRBJ2-3
D gene: TRBD2
CDR3 length: 13
clone size: NA
V gene: TRBV30